A selection of T cell receptor beta chains follows, all from one sample in a study of shared clonotypes between healthy human individuals. Clones were sequenced by immunoSEQ multiplex PCR, and TCRdb holds only the in-frame ones, with some missing. The sample includes more than 2 million clones, about 94% seen only once; the top ten take roughly 1.1%. Material for sequencing was naive CD8+ T cells sorted from blood. These receptors came from a man between 18 and 29 years old in good health. The CDR3 runs from the conserved cysteine through the conserved F or W. The D gene is left open where the match is weak. The size entry is marked missing in some rows and otherwise reads once, few, many or a size class.

clone_size d_call j_call v_call cdr3_nt cdr3_aa
. . TRBJ1-5 TRBV7-8 TGTGCCAGCAGCTTAAACATTGATGATAGCAATCAGCCCCAGCATTTT CASSLNIDDSNQPQHF
. . TRBJ1-4 TRBV7-6 TGTGCCAGCAGCTTAGCGGGGGGAAAACTGTTTTTT CASSLAGGKLFF
few . TRBJ1-2 TRBV6-5 TGTGCCAGCAGTTATCCGGGGGAGGGCCCCTACGGCTACACCTTC CASSYPGEGPYGYTF
. TRBD1 TRBJ1-2 TRBV30 TGTGCCTGGAGCGCAGGACAGGGTACTCGTGGCTACACCTTC CAWSAGQGTRGYTF
. . TRBJ1-5 TRBV15 TGTGCCACCAGCAGAGCTACAGGGATCAATCAGCCCCAGCATTTT CATSRATGINQPQHF
once TRBD2 TRBJ2-7 TRBV7-9 TGTGCCAGCAGCTTCTTGACTAGCGGGGGGGAGCAGTACTTC CASSFLTSGGEQYF
. . TRBJ2-3 TRBV6-5 TGTGCCAGCAGTTACTCGAGGCAGACAAGCACAGATACGCAGTATTTT CASSYSRQTSTDTQYF
. . TRBJ1-4 TRBV4-3 TGCGCCAGCAGCCAACCAGCAGGGGCGAGTGAAAAACTGTTTTTT CASSQPAGASEKLFF
. TRBD2 TRBJ2-7 TRBV2 TGTGCCAGCAGTCCAAGCGGGGGGTACGAGCAGTACTTC CASSPSGGYEQYF
. . TRBJ2-7 TRBV13 TGTGCCAGCAGCCGCCCCGGACTCGCCTACGAGCAGTACTTC CASSRPGLAYEQYF
. TRBD1 TRBJ2-3 TRBV6-1 TGTGCCAGCAGCCGACAGGGCCTCACAGATACGCAGTATTTT CASSRQGLTDTQYF
. . TRBJ2-7 TRBV2 TGTGCCAGCTCGGGTTTAGGCGGGTTCTCCTACGAGCAGTACTTC CASSGLGGFSYEQYF
once TRBD2 TRBJ2-1 TRBV2 TGTGCCAGCAGGGCGACGCTTGGGACATCTAGCGGGAATGAGCAGTTCTTC CASRATLGTSSGNEQFF
. . TRBJ2-7 TRBV9 TGTGCCAGCAGCTTAGACCCCCTGGCCTACGAGCAGTACTTC CASSLDPLAYEQYF